This entry is about one T cell receptor (beta chain). Its cognate antigen has yet to be identified. Qualities for individual bases were not recorded, and no much larger clone is one base off. Unmatched junction bases come to 4, with V trimmed by 3 bases and J by 5 bases. According to the germline V gene (reference sequence), CDR1 reads LNHDA and CDR2 reads SQIVND. From cysteine to phenylalanine, the CDR3 is 15 amino acids long. Kept here is only the CDR3 DNA, which spans 45 bases and is read in frame from base 1. Each collaborating institution followed its own protocols to collect whole blood in K2EDTA tubes. Collaborator samples were shipped for TCRbeta analysis as frozen whole blood, isolated PBMCs, or DNA extracted from either sample type. TCRbeta CDR3 regions were amplified from genomic DNA by means of the immunoSEQ Assay, a bias-controlled multiplex PCR. Per the source publication's procedure: The number of nucleated cells in each sample was estimated by amplification of reference gene primers within the assay. Sequence reads were collapsed and filtered to measure the absolute abundance of every unique TCRbeta CDR3 rearrangement. For each sample, productive Simpson clonality was calculated by taking the square root of Simpson's diversity index across productive rearrangements. This immuneACCESS table, as held by TCRdb, lists in-frame sequences with V and J called but not all clones. Of the missing ones, under half trace to an unresolved V gene in checked studies; the others have no known cause. That table furnishes V, J and clone size, whereas the DNA furnished D and trimming. Across this sample there are 100,000 or so clones, with about 89% seen only once. 11% of the sample rests with the top ten.

The data are from a study of blood T cell repertoires in COVID-19 (dated by TCRdb to 2020 to 2021). For the study in its entirety: Samples covering the acute and convalescent phases of COVID-19 were provided by collaborators in the United States, Italy and Spain. The samples were drawn from the first 160 participants of the ongoing ImmuneRACE study and from some 1,300 subjects provided by 6 global collaborators. Where HLA class I and class II types were available, the types were taken from metadata supplied by the sample provider, not from assay-based typing. The prospective study material was composed of cDNA or gDNA derived from T cells, B-cell-depleted T cells, or PBMCs. Nearly every sample came with metadata listing a de-identified subject ID, COVID-19 status, age in years and sex. Deeply sampled blood TCRbeta repertoires from subjects exposed to, actively infected with, or recovered from COVID-19 were included in the dataset. A freely available public database, intended as a resource for researchers studying the immune response to SARS-CoV-2, is where the repertoires were released.

Points the paper makes about the study in general: Clinical and demographic metadata were provided uncurated, with the amount varying by source and participant.

The chain was built from TRBV19 and TRBJ2-2, with 9 central nucleotides matching TRBD1. The sample consisted of peripheral blood. This TCR came from a woman in her twenties or thirties with acute or convalescent COVID-19. For the CDR3, the sequence is CASSIEQGATGELFF. The nucleotides are TGTGCCAGTAGTATTGAACAGGGGGCGACCGGGGAGCTGTTTTTT. Extended through the reference TRBV19 and TRBJ2-2 proteins, this CDR3 yields the full variable domain: DGGITQSPKYLFRKEGQNVTLSCEQNLNHDAMYWYRQDPGQGLRLIYYSQIVNDFQKGDIAEGYSVSREKKESFPLTVTSAQKNPTAFYLCASSIEQGATGELFFGEGSRLTVL.